The 20 T cell receptor beta chains below all came from one sample that was sequenced in a study of T cell repertoires in cytomegalovirus infection (dated by TCRdb to the late 2010s). TCRdb shows the sequencer as Illumina HiSeq 1500. The raw public reads went through TCRdb reprocessing: fastp at Q25, MiXCR clone calling, in-frame beta chains kept. Each entry is one CDR3 protein sequence, shown with its most common DNA and genes. Present in this sample are about 360,000 distinct CDR3 sequences, about a sixth of which were seen just once. Jointly, the top ten make up roughly 8.7% of the sample. The sequencing input was PBMCs. These receptors were collected from a human donor in good health (CMV status not recorded). Some clones in this sample may be carry-over from other donors' samples.

This sequence joins TRBV7-9 and TRBJ1-2, with D tentatively TRBD1 (6 bases). V was cut by 0 bases and J by 8 bases, with 10 bases left in between. This CDR3 has 13 amino acids. Germline V lookup: CDR1 SEHNR, CDR2 FQNEAQ (reference sequence). Here the CDR3 reads CASSLAPGVGYTF. DNA for the CDR3: TGTGCCAGCAGCTTAGCGCCAGGGGTAGGCTACACCTTC.

In its sample, this clonotype was seen a few times. The rearrangement links TRBV28 to TRBJ2-7; no reliable D call. CDR3 length: 12 amino acids. Germline CDR1 reads MDHEN; CDR2 reads SYDVKM. The germline V and J ends were trimmed by 7 bases and 3 bases, with 10 bases remaining between them. The CDR3 nucleotides are TGTGCCAGCATCTCCTCGGGCTACGAGCAGTACTTC. Amino acid sequence: CASISSGYEQYF.

This clonotype appeared a few times. The CDR3 bases are TGCAGTGCTAGAGATAGGGCTAGCGGGAGGTACGACGAGCAGTACTTC. Amino acids: CSARDRASGRYDEQYF. The chain employs TRBV20-1 and TRBJ2-7; 11 bases agree with TRBD2. Germline-derived CDR1 and CDR2 are DFQATT and SNEGSKA (reference sequence). The junction had 9 bases not matched to a gene; V was cut back by 0 bases and J by 5 bases. The CDR3 is 16 residues long.

A few counts support this clonotype. The chain combines TRBV2 with TRBJ1-1; D remains ambiguous. The CDR3 spans 15 residues. V was shortened by 0 bases and J by 0 bases, with 8 bases between the two germline ends. CDR1 is SNHLY and CDR2 is FYNNEI in the germline V gene. The CDR3 DNA is TGTGCCAGCAGTGAAGCGCAGTTAGTGAACACTGAAGCTTTCTTT. This gives the protein CASSEAQLVNTEAFF.

The gene calls are TRBV29-1 and TRBJ1-1, with a tentative D call TRBD1 (5 bases). Germline CDR1 and CDR2: SQVTM and ANQGSEA. Trimming stripped 6 bases from V and 2 bases from J, with 19 bases between. The CDR3 spans 15 residues. For the CDR3, the DNA is TGCAGCGTAGAGTGGACGGGGACCTACAACACTGAAGCTTTCTTT. Its translation: CSVEWTGTYNTEAFF.

This clonotype was seen only a few times. This chain links TRBV6-2 or TRBV6-3 with TRBJ2-3; 11 bases are shared with TRBD2. Germline V CDR1 and CDR2: MNHEY, SVGEGT. With V trimmed by 2 bases and J by 2 bases, 6 bases remained unmatched. The CDR3 loop spans 17 amino acids. This chain's CDR3 is CASSYKTSGDITDTQYF. The CDR3 coding sequence is TGTGCCAGCAGTTACAAGACTAGCGGGGACATCACAGATACGCAGTATTTT.

This clonotype was recorded once. This chain joins TRBV7-2 and TRBJ2-3; 8 positions agree with TRBD2. Unmatched junction bases numbered 6, after V lost 3 bases and J lost 1 base. Germline-derived CDR1 and CDR2 are SGHTA and FQGNSA. The CDR3 is 16 residues long. The DNA for the CDR3 is TGTGCCAGCAGCTTCAGCGGGAGAGGCGGCACAGATACGCAGTATTTT. It yields the protein CASSFSGRGGTDTQYF.

There are a few counts of this clonotype. The chain carries TRBV11-2 and TRBJ2-5, with 7 bases matching TRBD2. The CDR3 covers 16 residues. The J segment lost 4 bases and the V segment lost 1 base, leaving 9 bases of the junction unmatched. The V gene's germline CDR1 is SGHAT and CDR2 FQNNGV. CDR3 DNA: TGTGCCAGCAGCTTAGTAGGGGCGGGAGTCGCAGAGACCCAGTACTTC. As protein: CASSLVGAGVAETQYF.

This clonotype was seen many times. This sequence joins TRBV11-2 and TRBJ2-7, with TRBD1 as a possible D gene (7 bases). Germline V gene sequence: CDR1 SGHAT, CDR2 FQNNGV. The CDR3 extends over 16 amino acids. With 0 bases removed from V and 3 bases from J, the gap between germline ends came to 15 bases. The chain's CDR3 is CASSLDRQGGFYEQYF. DNA of the CDR3: TGTGCCAGCAGCTTAGATCGACAGGGAGGATTCTACGAGCAGTACTTC. Using reference TRBV11-2 and TRBJ2-7 for the parts outside the CDR3, the full variable domain is EAGVAQSPRYKIIEKRQSVAFWCNPISGHATLYWYQQILGQGPKLLIQFQNNGVVDDSQLPKDRFSAERLKGVDSTLKIQPAKLEDSAVYLCASSLDRQGGFYEQYFGPGTRLTVT.

The chain combines TRBV20-1 with TRBJ2-3; the D gene is possibly TRBD2 (6 bases). Trimming pared 5 bases from V and 0 bases from J, leaving 9 bases between. The CDR3 covers 13 residues. CDR1 DFQATT and CDR2 SNEGSKA come from the germline V gene (reference sequence). CDR3 nucleotides: TGCAGTGCTCGACTAGAAAGCACAGATACGCAGTATTTT. Its translation is CSARLESTDTQYF.

This clonotype was recorded many times. This chain joins TRBV7-2 and TRBJ2-5; D may be TRBD1 or TRBD2 (5 bases each). The germline V and J ends were trimmed by 2 bases and 2 bases, with 9 bases remaining between them. Germline V gene data show CDR1 as SGHTA and CDR2 as FQGNSA. CDR3 length: 14 residues. The CDR3 sequence: CASSLTGTQETQYF. The CDR3 nucleotides read TGTGCCAGCAGCTTAACGGGGACGCAAGAGACCCAGTACTTC.

This clonotype appeared a few times. This chain links TRBV2 with TRBJ2-7, with D possibly being TRBD2 (6 bases). V was cut by 11 bases and J by 0 bases, with 11 bases left in between. Germline V lookup: CDR1 SNHLY, CDR2 FYNNEI. The CDR3 covers 12 residues. CDR3 protein: CAFHGSSYEQYF. As DNA, the CDR3 is TGTGCCTTCCACGGGAGCTCCTACGAGCAGTACTTC.

The chain recombines TRBV5-6 with TRBJ2-7; D is undetermined. Per germline, CDR1 SGHDT and CDR2 YYEEEE. The CDR3 contains 16 residues. Trimming left V 2 bases short and J 4 bases short, with 19 bases between. The chain's CDR3 is CASSFASGLLPYEQYF. The DNA for the CDR3 is TGTGCCAGCAGCTTCGCGTCCGGGTTGCTTCCATACGAGCAGTACTTC.

J is TRBJ2-1 and V is TRBV5-4; 9 bases match TRBD2. CDR1 is SGHNT and CDR2 is YYREEE in the germline V gene (reference sequence). V dropped 4 bases and J dropped 7; count of bases not matched to a gene: 9. The CDR3 runs to 15 residues. As DNA, the CDR3 is TGTGCCAGCAGCCAGACTAGCGGACCTCAAAATGAGCAGTTCTTC. Translated: CASSQTSGPQNEQFF.

The rearrangement joins TRBV18 to TRBJ2-7; the match to TRBD1 covers 7 bases. V gave up 6 bases and J gave up 8 bases; unmatched junction bases: 10. CDR1 KGHSH and CDR2 LQKENI come from the germline V gene. The CDR3 spans 13 residues. The CDR3 is CASSGTASWKQYF. DNA of the CDR3: TGTGCCAGCTCCGGGACAGCCAGCTGGAAGCAGTACTTC. Full variable domain (outside the CDR3, taken from reference TRBV18 and TRBJ2-7): NAGVMQNPRHLVRRRGQEARLRCSPMKGHSHVYWYRQLPEEGLKFMVYLQKENIIDESGMPKERFSAEFPKEGPSILRIQQVVRGDSAAYFCASSGTASWKQYFGPGTRLTVT.

The chain combines TRBV2 with TRBJ2-1; D is ambiguous. The CDR3 is made up of 13 amino acids. Germline CDR1 reads SNHLY; CDR2 reads FYNNEI. The germline V and J ends were trimmed by 8 bases and 3 bases, with 11 bases remaining between them. The CDR3, as DNA: TGTGCCAGCGCGAAAGAGGTCTACAATGAGCAGTTCTTC. Translated: CASAKEVYNEQFF.

In its sample, this clonotype was seen many times. The genes are TRBV7-2 and TRBJ2-6, with D perhaps TRBD1 (6 bases). There are 17 residues in the CDR3. From germline, CDR1 is SGHTA and CDR2 FQGNSA. V was pared by 1 base and J by 0 bases, with 10 bases between. CDR3 region: CASSLGGQSSGANVLTF. In DNA, the CDR3 is TGTGCCAGCAGCTTAGGAGGACAGAGCTCTGGGGCCAACGTCCTGACTTTC.

Many counts were recorded for this clonotype. The chain is built from TRBV7-6 and TRBJ1-1, with D uncertain. The CDR3 sequence is 13 residues long. From germline, CDR1 is SGHVS and CDR2 FNYEAQ. The V end lost 2 bases, the J end lost 4 bases, and 8 bases lay between the germline ends. Here the CDR3 DNA reads TGTGCCAGCAGCTTACAAGGATCCACTGAAGCTTTCTTT. Protein product: CASSLQGSTEAFF.

This clonotype came up many times. V and J are TRBV7-2 and TRBJ2-2, with D unclear. Germline loops: CDR1 SGHTA, CDR2 FQGNSA. V lost 4 bases and J 4 bases, leaving 10 bases between the germline ends. The CDR3 length is 14 residues. This CDR3 is CASSYSWGTGELFF. In DNA form, the CDR3 reads TGTGCCAGCAGCTACAGCTGGGGCACCGGGGAGCTGTTTTTT.

V and J are TRBV7-9 and TRBJ2-5; D ambiguous. Trimming shortened V by 1 base and J by 4 bases, and 10 bases separated the two germline ends. CDR3 length equals 14 residues. From germline, CDR1 is SEHNR and CDR2 FQNEAQ (reference sequence). The CDR3 nucleotides read TGTGCCAGCAGCTTAGTCTTAGAAGGAGAGACCCAGTACTTC. Its protein is CASSLVLEGETQYF. The whole variable domain, filled in from reference TRBV7-9 and TRBJ2-5, reads DTGVSQNPRHKITKRGQNVTFRCDPISEHNRLYWYRQTLGQGPEFLTYFQNEAQLEKSRLLSDRFSAERPKGSFSTLEIQRTEQGDSAMYLCASSLVLEGETQYFGPGTRLLVL.